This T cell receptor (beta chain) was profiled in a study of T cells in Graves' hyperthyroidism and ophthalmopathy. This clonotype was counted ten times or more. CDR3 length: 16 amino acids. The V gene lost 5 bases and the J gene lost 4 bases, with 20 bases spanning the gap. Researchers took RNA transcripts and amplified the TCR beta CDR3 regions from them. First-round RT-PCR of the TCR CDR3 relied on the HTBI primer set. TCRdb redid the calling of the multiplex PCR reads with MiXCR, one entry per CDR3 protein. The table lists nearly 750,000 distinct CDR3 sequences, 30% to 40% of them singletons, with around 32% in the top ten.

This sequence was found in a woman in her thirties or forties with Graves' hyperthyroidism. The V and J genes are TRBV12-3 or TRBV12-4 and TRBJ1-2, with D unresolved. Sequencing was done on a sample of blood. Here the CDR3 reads CASSPSRRAATYGYTF. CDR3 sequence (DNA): TGTGCCAGCAGTCCCTCGAGGCGCGCGGCCACCTATGGCTACACCTTC.